This entry concerns a single T cell receptor beta chain. The CDR3 is made up of 11 amino acids. This record comes from a study of blood T cell repertoires in COVID-19. Overall study context: From the United States, Italy and Spain came samples of acute and convalescent COVID-19.

Profiled with immunoSEQ multiplex PCR; TCRdb holds only in-frame clones, not every one. The sample contains 200,000 to 300,000 clones, roughly 86% of which appear only once. The sequencing sample was made of PBMCs or T cells enriched from blood (not recorded which). V and J are TRBV21-1 and TRBJ2-7; no check of the table's D call, TRBD1, against the DNA was made. TRBV21-1 constitutes a pseudogene. This clonotype was obtained from a woman in her twenties or thirties with acute COVID-19. CDR3 in amino acids: CARTGTDEQYF. CDR3 in DNA: TGTGCCAGAACAGGGACCGACGAGCAGTACTTC.